The text below deals with one T cell receptor beta chain. This CDR3 contains 12 residues. Trimming left V 6 bases short and J 1 base short, with 7 bases between. Looked up from germline, CDR1 is SNHLY and CDR2 is FYNNEI. The data are from a study of shared clonotypes between healthy human individuals. Repertoires were generated with immunoSEQ multiplex PCR, while TCRdb's copy carries only in-frame clones and drops some. Among about 1.5 million clones listed, 95% to 99% were seen once. The sequence was obtained from a man between 25 and 39 years old in good health. Sequencing was carried out using naive CD4+ T cells sorted from blood. Described subset: CD45RA+ positively selected. This chain joins TRBV2 and TRBJ2-7, with unresolved D. CDR3 in DNA: TGTGCCAGCAGGTCACAGTCCTACGAGCAGTACTTC. It specifies CASRSQSYEQYF.